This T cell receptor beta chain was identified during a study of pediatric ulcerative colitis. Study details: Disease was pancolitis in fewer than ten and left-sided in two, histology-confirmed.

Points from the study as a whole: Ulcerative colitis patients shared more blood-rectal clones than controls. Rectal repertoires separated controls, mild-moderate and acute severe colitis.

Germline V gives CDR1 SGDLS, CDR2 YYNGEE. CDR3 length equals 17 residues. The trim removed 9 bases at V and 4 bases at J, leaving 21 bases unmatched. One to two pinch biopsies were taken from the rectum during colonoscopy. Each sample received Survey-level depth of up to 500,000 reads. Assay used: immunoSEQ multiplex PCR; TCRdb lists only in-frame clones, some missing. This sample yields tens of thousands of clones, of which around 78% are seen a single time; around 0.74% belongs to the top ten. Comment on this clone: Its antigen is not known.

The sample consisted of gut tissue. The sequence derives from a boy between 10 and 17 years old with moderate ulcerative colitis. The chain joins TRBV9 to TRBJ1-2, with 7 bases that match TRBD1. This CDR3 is CATSRGQADEWSYGYTF. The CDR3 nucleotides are TGTGCCACTTCGAGGGGGCAAGCTGACGAGTGGAGCTATGGCTACACCTTC.